A single sample is the source of the 28 T cell receptor beta chains below, sequenced in a study of CD8 T cells in ankylosing spondylitis. Their target antigens are unknown. TCRdb ran MiXCR on the 5' RACE reads and lists one entry per CDR3 protein. Altogether fewer than 450,000 distinct CDR3 sequences are present, 17% being singletons, with the ten largest covering over 1%. Overall study findings and caveats: For ankylosing spondylitis blood, a TCR beta motif of under ten highly homologous variants appeared characteristic.

Material for sequencing was blood, either unsorted or a sorted T cell fraction (not recorded which). The receptors derive from a male donor with ankylosing spondylitis.

This clonotype was seen more than once but under ten times. The chain carries TRBV5-1 and TRBJ2-1; D not certain. V lost 7 bases to trimming and J lost 0 bases, with 17 bases between them. Per the germline V gene, CDR1 is SGHRS and CDR2 is YFSETQ. The CDR3 contains 16 residues. In DNA form, the CDR3 reads TGCGCCAGCGGATTCCAGGCGTCGAGCTCCTACAATGAGCAGTTCTTC. This sequence encodes CASGFQASSSYNEQFF.

CDR3 residues: CASSTTGGRLTYEQYF. The CDR3 nucleotides read TGTGCCAGCAGTACCACGGGGGGGCGTTTAACCTACGAGCAGTACTTC. The chain employs TRBV27 and TRBJ2-7; the match to TRBD2 covers 8 bases. With 5 bases clipped from V and 2 bases from J, the junction kept 11 bases outside the gene matches. This CDR3 has 16 residues. Germline V gene lookup returns CDR1 MNHEY and CDR2 SMNVEV (reference sequence).

The genes are TRBV5-1 and TRBJ2-1, with TRBD2 matching over 13 bases. CDR3 length: 16 amino acids. V lost 2 bases, J lost 10 bases, and 9 bases stayed unmatched. Germline CDR1 is SGHRS and CDR2 is YFSETQ. The CDR3 reads CASSLEGLAGVGEQFF. The DNA of the CDR3 is TGCGCCAGCAGCTTAGAAGGACTAGCGGGAGTCGGAGAGCAGTTCTTC. Complete variable domain (other parts from reference TRBV5-1 and TRBJ2-1): KAGVTQTPRYLIKTRGQQVTLSCSPISGHRSVSWYQQTPGQGLQFLFEYFSETQRNKGNFPGRFSGRQFSNSRSEMNVSTLELGDSALYLCASSLEGLAGVGEQFFGPGTRLTVL.

The sample holds a few counts of this clonotype. The chain is built from TRBV5-1 and TRBJ2-5; TRBD2 might be the D (5 bases). Trimming cost V 4 bases and J 1 base, with 11 bases left between them. CDR3 length: 14 residues. CDR1 is SGHRS and CDR2 is YFSETQ in the germline V gene. The CDR3: CASSLRVSQETQYF. CDR3 in DNA: TGCGCCAGCAGCCTGAGGGTCAGCCAAGAGACCCAGTACTTC.

The rearrangement uses TRBV10-3 and TRBJ2-2, with unresolved D. The CDR3 length is 12 residues. The germline V and J ends were trimmed by 7 bases and 1 base, with 4 bases remaining between them. Per germline, CDR1 ENHRY and CDR2 SYGVKD. The CDR3 protein is CAIMGNTGELFF. CDR3 in DNA: TGTGCCATCATGGGGAACACCGGGGAGCTGTTTTTT.

The gene calls are TRBV11-2 and TRBJ2-5; D is undetermined. Trimming took 5 bases from V and 5 from J, leaving 9 bases between them. In germline, CDR1 is SGHAT, CDR2 FQNNGV. CDR3 length: 12 residues. As DNA, the CDR3 is TGTGCCAGCAGCCGCCCGCCGGAGACCCAGTACTTC. The encoded protein is CASSRPPETQYF.

V and J are TRBV5-5 and TRBJ1-6; 8 bases agree with TRBD1. Germline lookup yields CDR1 SGHKS and CDR2 YYEKEE (reference sequence). The V segment lost 4 bases and the J segment 7 bases; nucleotides outside the gene matches: 13. This CDR3 contains 17 residues. CDR3 amino acids: CASSPLGGRGLNSPLHF. The CDR3 DNA reads TGTGCCAGCAGCCCCCTCGGGGGCAGGGGGCTGAATTCACCCCTCCACTTT. The whole variable domain, filled in from reference TRBV5-5 and TRBJ1-6, reads DAGVTQSPTHLIKTRGQQVTLRCSPISGHKSVSWYQQVLGQGPQFIFQYYEKEERGRGNFPDRFSARQFPNYSSELNVNALLLGDSALYLCASSPLGGRGLNSPLHFGNGTRLTVT.

The rearrangement links TRBV20-1 to TRBJ2-1; TRBD2 matches 11 bases. V trimming: 0 bases; J trimming: 8 bases; junction bases outside the gene matches: 3. Germline assignment: CDR1 DFQATT and CDR2 SNEGSKA (reference sequence). This CDR3 has 14 residues. The CDR3 here is CSARDQLAGDEQFF. The CDR3 DNA reads TGCAGTGCTAGAGATCAACTAGCGGGAGATGAGCAGTTCTTC.

This clonotype was seen many times. This chain joins TRBV7-2 and TRBJ2-5; D possibly corresponds to TRBD2 (5 bases). The CDR3 is 14 residues long. Trimming removed 1 base at V and 5 bases at J, with 11 bases between. Germline lookup yields CDR1 SGHTA and CDR2 FQGNSA. The DNA of the CDR3 is TGTGCCAGCAGCTTAGACCGGGGTGGGGAGACCCAGTACTTC. Translation: CASSLDRGGETQYF. The complete variable domain, with remaining parts taken from reference TRBV7-2 and TRBJ2-5, reads GAGVSQSPSNKVTEKGKDVELRCDPISGHTALYWYRQSLGQGLEFLIYFQGNSAPDKSGLPSDRFSAERTGGSVSTLTIQRTQQEDSAVYLCASSLDRGGETQYFGPGTRLLVL.

This chain joins TRBV24-1 and TRBJ2-1; the match to TRBD1 covers 7 bases. The CDR3 length is 15 residues. V lost 0 bases and J lost 8; bases outside the gene matches: 6. In germline, CDR1 is KGHDR, CDR2 SFDVKD. DNA of the CDR3: TGTGCCACCAGTGATTTGGACAGGGTTGTGCATGAGCAGTTCTTC. Amino acids: CATSDLDRVVHEQFF.

This clonotype was seen a few times. The chain joins TRBV28 to TRBJ2-7; the D gene is possibly TRBD2 (5 bases). This CDR3 is built from 12 residues. The germline V gene has CDR1 MDHEN and CDR2 SYDVKM. Trimming removed 3 bases from V and 6 bases from J, with 9 bases in between. Written as DNA, the CDR3 is TGTGCCAGCAGTTTTCGAGGGTCCGAGCAGTACTTC. Its translation is CASSFRGSEQYF.

The V and J genes are TRBV7-9 and TRBJ2-7; maybe TRBD2 (5 bases). In germline, CDR1 is SEHNR, CDR2 FQNEAQ (reference sequence). This CDR3 contains 16 residues. V was shortened by 1 base and J by 0 bases, with 13 bases between the two germline ends. The CDR3 loop reads CASSLDSRGSSYEQYF. DNA for the CDR3: TGTGCCAGCAGCTTAGACTCTCGGGGAAGCTCCTACGAGCAGTACTTC.

As to this clonotype: Relative to the germline gene, one junction end is altered; a read error may explain this. The chain joins TRBV3-1 to TRBJ2-2, with D maybe TRBD2 (5 bases). The CDR3 is 15 residues long. CDR1 and CDR2 from the germline V gene are LGHDT and YNNKEL (reference sequence). CDR3 in DNA: TGTGCCTGCAGCCGGGCGACTAAAAACACCGGGGAGCTGTTTTTT. Encoded protein: CACSRATKNTGELFF.

The chain has TRBV7-2 and TRBJ2-3; TRBD1 matches 8 bases. Germline values: CDR1 SGHTA, CDR2 FQGNSA. This CDR3 contains 14 residues. With 7 bases clipped from V and 5 bases from J, the junction kept 8 bases outside the gene matches. The CDR3 DNA reads as TGTGCCAGCAAGGACAGGGCCCTTCGAGATACGCAGTATTTT. Encoded protein: CASKDRALRDTQYF.

The gene calls are TRBV11-2 and TRBJ1-1; D gene ambiguous. Between the trimmed V and J ends, which lost 5 bases and 4 bases, there was a span of 17 bases. CDR1 is SGHAT, CDR2 FQNNGV, per germline. The length of the CDR3 is 15 residues. CDR3 bases: TGTGCCAGCAGCCCTGGACCCTGGTCGGGCACTGAAGCTTTCTTT. Protein sequence: CASSPGPWSGTEAFF.

This clonotype has only a few counts. The chain recombines TRBV20-1 with TRBJ2-3; TRBD1 matches 7 bases. The CDR3 covers 13 residues. CDR1 DFQATT and CDR2 SNEGSKA come from the germline V gene (reference sequence). The ends lost 5 bases at V and 5 bases at J; junction bases unmatched: 7. CDR3 residues: CSAQHRGEDTQYF. DNA for the CDR3: TGCAGTGCTCAACACAGGGGAGAAGATACGCAGTATTTT.

In its sample, this clonotype was seen a few times. V is TRBV28 and J is TRBJ1-1; 8 nucleotides line up with TRBD1. Germline V gene lookup returns CDR1 MDHEN and CDR2 SYDVKM. The CDR3 sequence is 15 residues long. V shed 6 bases and J 7 bases; nucleotides not matched to a gene: 13. In DNA, the CDR3 is TGTGCCAGCAGGGGATCCGGGACAGGAGCAATTGAAGCTTTCTTT. It translates to CASRGSGTGAIEAFF.

This clonotype has a handful of counts. The V gene is TRBV3-1, the J gene TRBJ2-7; D uncertain. Germline assignment: CDR1 LGHDT and CDR2 YNNKEL (reference sequence). This CDR3 region has 15 residues. Trimming took off 0 bases at V and 6 bases at J, with 15 bases between the two ends. Written as DNA, the CDR3 is TGTGCCAGCAGCCAAGATCGGAGTAGTTACCGCGAGCAGTACTTC. It specifies CASSQDRSSYREQYF.

This clonotype came up a few times. CDR3 coding DNA: TGTGCCAGCAGTGGCGGGACAGACTATGGCTACACCTTC. Translating gives CASSGGTDYGYTF. The chain couples TRBV6-1 to TRBJ1-2; 7 positions match TRBD1. The junction had 2 bases not matched to a gene; V was cut back by 4 bases and J by 3 bases. Per germline, CDR1 MNHNS and CDR2 SASEGT. The CDR3 is 13 residues long.

This clonotype has only a few counts. The J gene is TRBJ1-1, the V gene TRBV3-1; D gene unclear. V shed 2 bases and J shed 4 bases, with 11 bases lying between them. The germline CDR1 and CDR2 sequences are LGHDT and YNNKEL (reference sequence). The CDR3 consists of 14 residues. The CDR3 DNA follows: TGTGCCAGCAGCCAATTTCCGGGAGGCACTGAAGCTTTCTTT. Translating it yields CASSQFPGGTEAFF.

The rearrangement links TRBV20-1 to TRBJ2-1, with a tentative D call TRBD2 (5 bases). Germline V lookup: CDR1 DFQATT, CDR2 SNEGSKA (reference sequence). CDR3 length equals 11 residues. The CDR3 region has the DNA TGCAGGCCCCCCGGGGACAATGAGCAGTTCTTC. It translates to CRPPGDNEQFF.

This clonotype was seen only a few times. The chain recombines TRBV10-3 with TRBJ2-7; a weak D match, TRBD2 (6 bases). The CDR3 totals 15 residues. Trimming took 3 bases from V and 3 from J, leaving 15 bases between them. In germline, CDR1 is ENHRY, CDR2 SYGVKD. Written as DNA, the CDR3 is TGTGCCATCAGTGACCGGCGACTCGGGGGCTACGAGCAGTACTTC. This sequence encodes CAISDRRLGGYEQYF.

This clonotype was counted a single time. V is TRBV27 and J is TRBJ1-1, with no clear D. The ends were cut back, 7 bases at V and 3 bases at J, with 15 bases in the middle. Germline V gene lookup returns CDR1 MNHEY and CDR2 SMNVEV (reference sequence). The length of the CDR3 is 14 residues. The CDR3 loop reads CASTALPGYTEAFF. CDR3 nucleotides: TGTGCCAGCACCGCCCTCCCCGGATACACTGAAGCTTTCTTT.

This clonotype was found many times. The chain has TRBV25-1 and TRBJ1-5; D might be TRBD1 (5 bases). The germline gives CDR1 MGHDK, CDR2 SYGVNS. This CDR3 region has 19 residues. The V gene lost 5 bases and the J gene lost 2 bases, with 25 bases spanning the gap. The CDR3 spells CASSPIPNLKGKGNQPQHF. CDR3 sequence (DNA): TGTGCCAGCAGTCCAATTCCCAATCTCAAGGGGAAGGGCAATCAGCCCCAGCATTTT.

The rearrangement joins TRBV6-5 to TRBJ1-1, with TRBD1 as a possible D gene (5 bases). This CDR3 spans 15 amino acids. Germline CDR1 is MNHEY and CDR2 is SVGAGI. The germline V and J ends were trimmed by 2 bases and 3 bases, with 13 bases remaining between them. The CDR3 sequence is CASSYAGRGHTEAFF. As DNA, the CDR3 is TGTGCCAGCAGTTACGCGGGGCGGGGACACACTGAAGCTTTCTTT.

This clonotype appeared many times. The CDR3 nucleotides read TGTGCCAGCAGTTTAAGGCCTCCCGAGGGCGATACGCAGTATTTT. This translates into CASSLRPPEGDTQYF. The V gene is TRBV12-3 or TRBV12-4, the J gene TRBJ2-3; TRBD2 might be the D (5 bases). This CDR3 comprises 15 residues. Trimming took off 2 bases at V and 6 bases at J, with 15 bases between the two ends.

This clonotype was counted between two and nine times. This chain links TRBV27 with TRBJ2-3; D is unresolved. Between the trimmed V and J ends, which lost 8 bases and 6 bases, there was a span of 12 bases. The CDR3 totals 12 residues. Germline V CDR1 and CDR2: MNHEY, SMNVEV (reference sequence). The chain's CDR3 is CASGGGSDTQYF. CDR3 bases: TGTGCCAGCGGCGGTGGGTCCGATACGCAGTATTTT.

The gene calls are TRBV18 and TRBJ2-1; 11 bases line up with TRBD2. The ends lost 5 bases at V and 8 bases at J; junction bases unmatched: 8. This CDR3 comprises 15 residues. The germline CDR1 and CDR2 sequences are KGHSH and LQKENI. CDR3 nucleotides: TGTGCCAGCTCAGATACTAGCGGGAGAACGGATGAGCAGTTCTTC. It codes for CASSDTSGRTDEQFF.